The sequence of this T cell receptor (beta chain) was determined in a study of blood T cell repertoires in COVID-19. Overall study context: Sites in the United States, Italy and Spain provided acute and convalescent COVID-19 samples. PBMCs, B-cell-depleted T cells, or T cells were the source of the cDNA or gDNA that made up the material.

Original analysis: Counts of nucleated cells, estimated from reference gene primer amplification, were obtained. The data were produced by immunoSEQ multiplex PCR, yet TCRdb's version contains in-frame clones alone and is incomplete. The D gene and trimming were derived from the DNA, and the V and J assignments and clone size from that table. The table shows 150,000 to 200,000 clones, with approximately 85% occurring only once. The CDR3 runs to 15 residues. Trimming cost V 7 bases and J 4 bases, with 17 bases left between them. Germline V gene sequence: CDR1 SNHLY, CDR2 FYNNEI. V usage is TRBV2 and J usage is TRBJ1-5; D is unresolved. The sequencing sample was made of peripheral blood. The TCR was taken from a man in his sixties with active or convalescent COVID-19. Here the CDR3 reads CASTYDTGVNQPQHF. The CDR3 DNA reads TGTGCCAGCACTTACGACACGGGAGTTAATCAGCCCCAGCATTTT.